These 21 T cell receptor beta chains came from one sample sequenced in a study of blood T cells in healthy people across ages. For the second PCR, which ran for about 6 to 11 cycles, a sample-barcoded 5' primer and a J-beta primer mix were used. TCRdb re-called the 5' RACE reads through MiXCR, storing one row per CDR3 protein. Of 550,000 to 750,000 distinct CDR3 sequences detected, around 21% appear once; the ten largest clones hold under 4%. The specimen sequenced was blood. Receptors originate from a man aged 65 to 79 in good health.

This clonotype was recorded many times. The chain couples TRBV28 to TRBJ2-4, with TRBD1 as a possible D gene (6 bases). Germline CDR1 is MDHEN and CDR2 is SYDVKM. This CDR3 is built from 13 residues. Trimming left V 5 bases short and J 10 bases short, with 15 bases between. For the CDR3, the DNA is TGTGCCAGCAGTACACAGGGTTTGGGGATTCAGTACTTC. Residues: CASSTQGLGIQYF.

The V gene is TRBV10-3, the J gene TRBJ2-5, with 7 nucleotides matching TRBD2. CDR3 length: 15 amino acids. The germline gives CDR1 ENHRY, CDR2 SYGVKD. V was pared by 4 bases and J by 4 bases, with 9 bases of the junction left unmatched. The CDR3 nucleotides read TGTGCCATCAGTGGGGAGGGAGGCTTTTCAGAGACCCAGTACTTC. This gives the protein CAISGEGGFSETQYF.

Many counts were recorded for this clonotype. The V gene is TRBV7-9, the J gene TRBJ2-1; D is undetermined. V lost 2 bases and J lost 7, with 15 bases in between. CDR1 is SEHNR, CDR2 FQNEAQ, per germline (reference sequence). There are 15 residues in the CDR3. The DNA of the CDR3 is TGTGCCAGCAGCTTAACCAGCGCCGTGTTAAATGAGCAGTTCTTC. This gives the protein CASSLTSAVLNEQFF.

This clonotype was seen more than once but under ten times. The rearrangement uses TRBV5-6 and TRBJ1-6, with TRBD1 matching 11 bases. This CDR3 has 17 residues. Trimming at V came to 4 bases and at J to 8 bases, leaving 11 bases not matched to a gene. Germline lookup yields CDR1 SGHDT and CDR2 YYEEEE. The CDR3 sequence: CASSDGQGAISYSPLHF. CDR3 nucleotide sequence: TGTGCCAGCAGCGACGGACAGGGGGCTATTAGCTATTCACCCCTCCACTTT.

J is TRBJ1-5 and V is TRBV5-5, with 8 bases that match TRBD1. Germline loops: CDR1 SGHKS, CDR2 YYEKEE (reference sequence). The V and J ends lost 1 base and 7 bases, in that order; junction bases with no gene match: 4. CDR3 length: 14 residues. The CDR3 nucleotides are TGTGCCAGCAGCTTGTACAGGGGGGGCCAGCCCCAGCATTTT. It codes for CASSLYRGGQPQHF.

Only a few counts were recorded for this clonotype. The chain carries TRBV10-3 and TRBJ2-1, with TRBD2 matching over 10 bases. The CDR3 consists of 15 residues. Germline values: CDR1 ENHRY, CDR2 SYGVKD. V gave up 4 bases and J gave up 6 bases; unmatched junction bases: 6. Here the CDR3 DNA reads TGTGCCATCAGTGGAAGCGGGAGGGCCCTCAATGAGCAGTTCTTC. It codes for CAISGSGRALNEQFF.

The J gene is TRBJ1-6, the V gene TRBV7-2; 7 nucleotides agree with TRBD1. Looked up from germline, CDR1 is SGHTA and CDR2 is FQGNSA. J was trimmed by 8 bases and V by 5 bases; bases with no gene match: 12. This CDR3 is built from 16 residues. CDR3 sequence (DNA): TGTGCCAGCAGCCCTAGGAGTAGGGGGCAGGATTCACCCCTCCACTTT. The encoded protein is CASSPRSRGQDSPLHF.

This clonotype was detected only a few times. The rearrangement joins TRBV7-9 to TRBJ1-4, with D possibly TRBD1 on 5 matching bases. The CDR3 runs 16 residues. Per the germline V gene, CDR1 is SEHNR and CDR2 is FQNEAQ (reference sequence). The germline V and J ends were trimmed by 6 bases and 2 bases, with 16 bases remaining between them. CDR3 amino acids: CASSNGGSGTNEKLFF. The DNA for the CDR3 is TGTGCCAGCAGTAACGGGGGTAGCGGGACTAATGAAAAACTGTTTTTT.

This rearrangement joins TRBV12-3 or TRBV12-4 to TRBJ2-1; weak D call: TRBD1 (5 bases). CDR3 length equals 15 residues. V was pared by 7 bases and J by 0 bases, with 13 bases between. CDR3 region: CASKSQGSSYNEQFF. DNA for the CDR3: TGTGCCAGCAAAAGCCAGGGTAGCTCCTACAATGAGCAGTTCTTC.

This clonotype has at least ten counts. Compared with germline, one end of the junction differs, possibly owing to a read error. The V call is TRBV4-3, the J call TRBJ2-5, with 10 nucleotides matching TRBD2. The CDR3 spans 14 residues. CDR1 and CDR2 (germline): LGHNA, YSLEER. The DNA of the CDR3 is TGTGCCAGCAGCCAGGGACTAGCGCAGGAGACCCAGTACTTC. Protein sequence: CASSQGLAQETQYF.

This clonotype was detected only a few times. The CDR3 DNA reads as TGCGCCAGCAGCTCTTTGGGAGGGAGCTCCTACAATGAGCAGTTCTTC. Its translation: CASSSLGGSSYNEQFF. J is TRBJ2-1 and V is TRBV5-1; 7 bases match TRBD2. V shed 3 bases, J shed 0 bases, and the junction held 6 bases outside the gene matches. CDR3 length: 16 residues. Germline V gene data show CDR1 as SGHRS and CDR2 as YFSETQ.

The V call is TRBV29-1, the J call TRBJ2-5, with 9 bases aligning to TRBD1. CDR3 size: 13 residues. Looked up from germline, CDR1 is SQVTM and CDR2 is ANQGSEA. V lost 4 bases to trimming and J lost 5 bases; unmatched junction nucleotides: 5. As DNA, the CDR3 is TGCAGCGTTGGCTGGGGACAGGGTGAGACCCAGTACTTC. Protein product: CSVGWGQGETQYF.

The sample holds a few counts of this clonotype. The V call is TRBV2, the J call TRBJ1-5; a possible D gene is TRBD1 (6 bases). From germline, CDR1 is SNHLY and CDR2 FYNNEI. The V end was cut by 7 bases, the J end by 4 bases, with 14 bases between. The CDR3 totals 14 residues. CDR3: CASKGQGNNQPQHF. CDR3 nucleotides: TGTGCCAGCAAAGGGCAGGGGAATAATCAGCCCCAGCATTTT.

The chain carries TRBV7-9 and TRBJ1-5, with no clear D. Germline V gene sequence: CDR1 SEHNR, CDR2 FQNEAQ (reference sequence). Trimming shortened V by 0 bases and J by 1 base, and 7 bases separated the two germline ends. The CDR3 sequence is 15 residues long. The CDR3 sequence: CASSLAVGSNQPQHF. Here the CDR3 DNA reads TGTGCCAGCAGCTTAGCGGTAGGGAGCAATCAGCCCCAGCATTTT.

A remark on this clonotype: At one end, the junction sequence differs from germline, possibly due to a read error. This rearrangement joins TRBV3-1 to TRBJ2-5; TRBD2 matches 11 bases. The CDR3 has 13 amino acids. Germline assignment: CDR1 LGHDT and CDR2 YNNKEL (reference sequence). The CDR3 sequence: CASSQGLAGPHVF. CDR3 DNA: TGTGCCAGCAGCCAAGGACTAGCGGGACCCCATGTCTTC.

The V call is TRBV15, the J call TRBJ2-3; a weak D match, TRBD1 (7 bases). V gave up 5 bases and J gave up 7 bases, with 16 bases separating them. CDR3 length: 14 residues. Germline V gene sequence: CDR1 LNHNV, CDR2 YYDKDF (reference sequence). The CDR3 nucleotides read TGTGCCACCAGCGGGGGGACAGCTTTAAATACGCAGTATTTT. Amino acids: CATSGGTALNTQYF.

Turning to this clonotype: The junction departs from the called germline gene at one end, perhaps through a read error. The genes are TRBV12-3 or TRBV12-4 and TRBJ2-5, with D unclear. The J call is in doubt because the DNA end fits TRBJ2-1 better. The CDR3 has 13 residues. CDR3 sequence: CASSSSSHNGQFF. CDR3 bases: TGTGCCAGCAGTTCCAGCAGTCACAATGGGCAGTTCTTC.

Turning to this clonotype: With a much larger clone just one base away, this may be a read error. The V and J genes are TRBV28 and TRBJ2-5; TRBD2 might be the D (5 bases). TRBJ2-1 explains the end of the DNA better; the J call may be wrong. Germline V gene lookup returns CDR1 MDHEN and CDR2 SYDVKM. CDR3 length: 15 residues. CDR3 residues: CASSGKLVGEDEQFF. In DNA, the CDR3 is TGTGCCAGCAGTGGCAAGTTAGTGGGAGAAGATGAGCAGTTCTTC.

The chain carries TRBV10-3 and TRBJ2-7; 10 bases are a match to TRBD1. The ends lost 3 bases at V and 12 bases at J; junction bases unmatched: 2. The germline gives CDR1 ENHRY, CDR2 SYGVKD. CDR3 length: 11 amino acids. CDR3 protein: CAISDGQGVYF. DNA of the CDR3: TGTGCCATCAGTGATGGACAGGGGGTGTACTTC.

This clonotype has only a few counts. The chain couples TRBV12-3 or TRBV12-4 to TRBJ2-4; D remains ambiguous. The germline V and J ends were trimmed by 6 bases and 5 bases, with 8 bases remaining between them. This CDR3 comprises 12 residues. DNA for the CDR3: TGTGCCAGCAGCCCTTCAGAAAACATTCAGTACTTC. Translating gives CASSPSENIQYF.

V usage is TRBV5-6 and J usage is TRBJ2-1; D perhaps matches TRBD2 (5 bases). V was clipped by 0 bases and J by 4 bases, with 17 bases between them. Germline assignment: CDR1 SGHDT and CDR2 YYEEEE. The CDR3 totals 17 residues. The CDR3 protein is CASSLGFEGASYNEQFF. The CDR3 DNA follows: TGTGCCAGCAGCTTGGGATTTGAGGGAGCATCGTACAATGAGCAGTTCTTC.